This is a list of T cell receptor beta chains from one sample in a study of blood T cell repertoires in COVID-19. Here immunoSEQ multiplex PCR was the method, and the copy in TCRdb shows in-frame clones only, minus some. The data hold roughly 400,000 clones, with approximately 93% observed a single time. Sequences were obtained from PBMCs or T cells enriched from blood (not recorded which). The source is a woman between 40 and 55 years old who had been exposed to COVID-19. The CDR3 runs from the conserved cysteine through the conserved F or W. Fields, in order: CDR3 protein, CDR3 DNA, clone size, D gene, V gene, J gene, CDR3 length. A D gene is named only where the DNA matches it firmly. Part of the rows lack a size; the others show once, few, many or a class for expanded clones.

CDR3: CASSFWGAQRQETQYF
DNA: TGCGCCAGCAGCTTTTGGGGAGCGCAACGCCAAGAGACCCAGTACTTC
size: .
D: .
V: TRBV5-1
J: TRBJ2-5
length: 16

CDR3: CAISDYQGYGDTEAFF
DNA: TGTGCCATCAGTGATTATCAGGGGTATGGGGACACTGAAGCTTTCTTT
size: .
D: .
V: TRBV10-3
J: TRBJ1-1
length: 16

CDR3: CASSLTGRGPYGYTF
DNA: TGTGCCAGCAGCTTAACAGGGAGGGGTCCCTATGGCTACACCTTC
size: .
D: .
V: TRBV7-9
J: TRBJ1-2
length: 15

CDR3: CASSTHPYSPLHF
DNA: TGTGCCAGCAGCACTCACCCCTATTCACCCCTCCACTTT
size: .
D: .
V: TRBV11-2
J: TRBJ1-6
length: 13

CDR3: CASSQRGKIGYTF
DNA: TGTGCCAGCAGCCAGAGAGGGAAGATAGGCTACACCTTC
size: few
D: .
V: TRBV14
J: TRBJ1-2
length: 13

CDR3: CASSIGGAGTGNTIYF
DNA: TGTGCCAGTAGTATAGGCGGGGCCGGCACTGGAAACACCATATATTTT
size: .
D: .
V: TRBV19
J: TRBJ1-3
length: 16

CDR3: CASSPYGQTQEAFF
DNA: TGTGCCAGCAGCCCTTACGGACAGACGCAGGAAGCTTTCTTT
size: .
D: .
V: TRBV7-2
J: TRBJ1-1
length: 14

CDR3: CAWSPGVRGEKLFF
DNA: TGTGCCTGGAGTCCGGGAGTCCGAGGAGAAAAACTGTTTTTT
size: .
D: .
V: TRBV30
J: TRBJ1-4
length: 14

CDR3: CASSVATGVYGYTF
DNA: TGTGCCAGCAGCGTAGCTACCGGGGTCTATGGCTACACCTTC
size: few
D: .
V: TRBV9
J: TRBJ1-2
length: 14

CDR3: CASSPGTGITYEQYF
DNA: TGCGCCAGCAGCCCCGGGACAGGGATTACCTACGAGCAGTACTTC
size: few
D: TRBD1
V: TRBV4-3
J: TRBJ2-7
length: 15

CDR3: CASGTTGTANTEAFF
DNA: TGTGCCAGTGGTACTACCGGGACTGCAAACACTGAAGCTTTCTTT
size: few
D: .
V: TRBV19
J: TRBJ1-1
length: 15

CDR3: CASSIARPGLAGGKNTGELFF
DNA: TGTGCCAGTAGTATAGCCCGCCCCGGACTAGCGGGAGGGAAGAACACCGGGGAGCTGTTTTTT
size: .
D: TRBD2
V: TRBV19
J: TRBJ2-2
length: 21

CDR3: CASSVVGLANEQFF
DNA: TGTGCCAGCAGCGTAGTCGGGCTAGCCAATGAGCAGTTCTTC
size: .
D: .
V: TRBV9
J: TRBJ2-1
length: 14

CDR3: CASSQAGDTDTQYF
DNA: TGTGCCAGCAGCCAAGCCGGGGACACAGATACGCAGTATTTT
size: .
D: .
V: TRBV14
J: TRBJ2-3
length: 14

CDR3: CASSMFLSPTGKRAFF
DNA: TGTGCCAGTAGTATGTTTCTCAGTCCGACAGGGAAGAGAGCTTTCTTT
size: .
D: TRBD1
V: TRBV19
J: TRBJ1-1
length: 16

CDR3: CASSQRQGAFHEQYF
DNA: TGTGCCAGCAGCCAAAGACAGGGGGCCTTCCACGAGCAGTACTTC
size: .
D: TRBD1
V: TRBV3-1/TRBV3-2
J: TRBJ2-7
length: 15

CDR3: CAWTGALTDTQYF
DNA: TGTGCCTGGACAGGGGCCCTCACAGATACGCAGTATTTT
size: few
D: .
V: TRBV30
J: TRBJ2-3
length: 13

CDR3: CASSLGQTANSPLHF
DNA: TGTGCCAGCAGCTTAGGGCAAACAGCTAATTCACCCCTCCACTTT
size: .
D: .
V: TRBV7-9
J: TRBJ1-6
length: 15

CDR3: CASSAGAAGYTF
DNA: TGTGCCAGTAGCGCAGGGGCTGCTGGCTACACCTTC
size: .
D: .
V: TRBV19
J: TRBJ1-2
length: 12

CDR3: CASSPWNSLSSYNSPLHF
DNA: TGTGCCAGCAGTCCATGGAACAGCCTGAGCTCCTATAATTCACCCCTCCACTTT
size: .
D: .
V: TRBV6-2/TRBV6-3
J: TRBJ1-6
length: 18

CDR3: CASSWTGRAYGNTIYF
DNA: TGCGCCAGCAGCTGGACAGGGAGGGCTTATGGAAACACCATATATTTT
size: .
D: TRBD1
V: TRBV5-1
J: TRBJ1-3
length: 16

CDR3: CASTAGGEQFF
DNA: TGTGCCAGTACCGCAGGGGGCGAGCAGTTCTTC
size: .
D: TRBD1
V: TRBV19
J: TRBJ2-1
length: 11

CDR3: CASSGVNPGDSYNEQFF
DNA: TGTGCCAGCAGTGGGGTAAACCCAGGGGACTCCTACAATGAGCAGTTCTTC
size: once
D: .
V: TRBV2
J: TRBJ2-1
length: 17

CDR3: CASSLIPGGPSLSDTQYF
DNA: TGTGCCAGCAGCTTGATTCCGGGAGGGCCGTCTCTGTCGGATACGCAGTATTTT
size: .
D: TRBD2
V: TRBV7-2
J: TRBJ2-3
length: 18

CDR3: CASSPGQGTNQPQHF
DNA: TGTGCCAGCAGTCCGGGACAGGGGACAAATCAGCCCCAGCATTTT
size: once
D: TRBD1
V: TRBV6-5
J: TRBJ1-5
length: 15

CDR3: CASSTAGANVLTF
DNA: TGTGCCAGCAGCACAGCCGGGGCCAACGTCCTGACTTTC
size: .
D: .
V: TRBV27
J: TRBJ2-6
length: 13

CDR3: CASSQDRMGGYTF
DNA: TGTGCCAGCAGCCAAGACAGGATGGGTGGCTACACCTTC
size: once
D: .
V: TRBV3-1/TRBV3-2
J: TRBJ1-2
length: 13

CDR3: CASSPPRTGLFAEAFF
DNA: TGTGCCAGCTCACCTCCCAGGACAGGGCTATTCGCTGAAGCTTTCTTT
size: .
D: TRBD1
V: TRBV18
J: TRBJ1-1
length: 16

CDR3: CAISESGAGTDTQYF
DNA: TGTGCCATCAGTGAGTCAGGGGCGGGCACAGATACGCAGTATTTT
size: .
D: .
V: TRBV10-3
J: TRBJ2-3
length: 15

CDR3: CASSFGTGGVHGYTF
DNA: TGTGCCAGCAGCTTTGGGACAGGGGGCGTTCATGGCTACACCTTC
size: .
D: TRBD1
V: TRBV7-9
J: TRBJ1-2
length: 15

CDR3: CASTISLKGALPTEAFF
DNA: TGTGCCAGCACCATATCATTAAAGGGGGCGCTCCCCACTGAAGCTTTCTTT
size: .
D: TRBD1
V: TRBV7-8
J: TRBJ1-1
length: 17

CDR3: CASSRWTGRAEAFF
DNA: TGTGCCAGCAGCCGCTGGACAGGGAGGGCTGAAGCTTTCTTT
size: .
D: TRBD1
V: TRBV5-6
J: TRBJ1-1
length: 14

CDR3: CASSTLVGQFQTQYF
DNA: TGTGCCAGCAGCACTTTGGTGGGACAGTTTCAGACCCAGTACTTC
size: .
D: TRBD1
V: TRBV7-2
J: TRBJ2-5
length: 15

CDR3: CASSRTAYEQYF
DNA: TGTGCCAGCAGTCGGACAGCCTACGAGCAGTACTTC
size: .
D: .
V: TRBV12-3/TRBV12-4
J: TRBJ2-7
length: 12

CDR3: CAWSSGWGAEAFF
DNA: TGTGCCTGGAGTAGCGGATGGGGGGCTGAAGCTTTCTTT
size: few
D: .
V: TRBV30
J: TRBJ1-1
length: 13

CDR3: CASSLGNRGRMNTEAFF
DNA: TGTGCCAGCAGCTTAGGGAACAGGGGGAGGATGAACACTGAAGCTTTCTTT
size: .
D: TRBD1
V: TRBV7-2
J: TRBJ1-1
length: 17

CDR3: CASSQAGGRTSGFPDF
DNA: TGTGCCAGCAGCCAAGCCGGGGGGAGGACTAGCGGATTTCCAGACTTC
size: .
D: TRBD2
V: TRBV3-1/TRBV3-2
J: TRBJ2-5
length: 16

CDR3: CASSPLATQETQYF
DNA: TGTGCCAGCAGTCCCCTAGCTACCCAAGAGACCCAGTACTTC
size: .
D: .
V: TRBV5-5
J: TRBJ2-5
length: 14

CDR3: CASSYRSGRWYNEQFF
DNA: TGTGCCAGCAGTTACCGGTCAGGGCGTTGGTACAATGAGCAGTTCTTC
size: .
D: .
V: TRBV6-6
J: TRBJ2-1
length: 16

CDR3: CASSLVSGNTIYF
DNA: TGTGCCAGCAGCTTAGTATCTGGAAACACCATATATTTT
size: .
D: .
V: TRBV13
J: TRBJ1-3
length: 13

CDR3: CASSLSGGNTEAFF
DNA: TGTGCCAGCAGTTTATCAGGGGGAAACACTGAAGCTTTCTTT
size: .
D: .
V: TRBV27
J: TRBJ1-1
length: 14

CDR3: CASSPRDRGRNTEAFF
DNA: TGTGCCAGCAGCCCAAGGGACAGGGGGAGGAACACTGAAGCTTTCTTT
size: .
D: TRBD1
V: TRBV7-9
J: TRBJ1-1
length: 16

CDR3: CASSWDRDRYYGYTF
DNA: TGTGCCAGCAGTTGGGACCGTGACAGGTACTATGGCTACACCTTC
size: .
D: .
V: TRBV6-5
J: TRBJ1-2
length: 15

CDR3: CASSLAPQVYEKLFF
DNA: TGTGCCAGCAGCTTAGCCCCACAGGTCTATGAAAAACTGTTTTTT
size: .
D: .
V: TRBV7-2
J: TRBJ1-4
length: 15

CDR3: CASSEGLTGYNEQFF
DNA: TGTGCCAGCAGTGAAGGTTTGACAGGCTACAATGAGCAGTTCTTC
size: .
D: .
V: TRBV6-1
J: TRBJ2-1
length: 15

CDR3: CASSLGQYADTQYF
DNA: TGTGCCAGCAGCCTGGGACAGTATGCAGATACGCAGTATTTT
size: .
D: TRBD1
V: TRBV11-1
J: TRBJ2-3
length: 14

CDR3: CASSLARVSNQPQHF
DNA: TGTGCCAGCAGCTTAGCGAGGGTTAGCAATCAGCCCCAGCATTTT
size: once
D: .
V: TRBV7-2
J: TRBJ1-5
length: 15

CDR3: CASSRRDRPNYGYTF
DNA: TGTGCCAGCAGTCGCCGGGACAGGCCAAACTATGGCTACACCTTC
size: .
D: TRBD1
V: TRBV2
J: TRBJ1-2
length: 15

CDR3: CSVAQQGRTYEQYF
DNA: TGCAGCGTTGCACAGCAGGGGCGGACCTACGAGCAGTACTTC
size: few
D: .
V: TRBV29-1
J: TRBJ2-7
length: 14

CDR3: CASSERGYGYTF
DNA: TGTGCCAGTTCCGAACGGGGCTATGGCTACACCTTC
size: .
D: .
V: TRBV12-3/TRBV12-4
J: TRBJ1-2
length: 12

CDR3: CASSLGRTGNQPQHF
DNA: TGTGCCAGCAGCTTAGGGCGGACAGGGAATCAGCCCCAGCATTTT
size: .
D: TRBD1
V: TRBV7-2
J: TRBJ1-5
length: 15

CDR3: CASRYTAGVGNTEAFF
DNA: TGTGCCAGCAGATATACCGCAGGGGTCGGGAACACTGAAGCTTTCTTT
size: .
D: .
V: TRBV2
J: TRBJ1-1
length: 16

CDR3: CASSLGRRGEDEQYF
DNA: TGTGCCAGCAGCTTAGGAAGGCGGGGGGAGGACGAGCAGTACTTC
size: .
D: TRBD2
V: TRBV11-3
J: TRBJ2-7
length: 15

CDR3: CAWSPGQITYEQYF
DNA: TGTGCCTGGAGCCCAGGACAAATCACCTACGAGCAGTACTTC
size: .
D: .
V: TRBV30
J: TRBJ2-7
length: 14

CDR3: CASSLSLQRGGHEQFF
DNA: TGTGCCAGCAGCCTATCCCTTCAGCGGGGGGGCCATGAGCAGTTCTTC
size: .
D: TRBD2
V: TRBV5-4
J: TRBJ2-1
length: 16

CDR3: CASTASGSSTDTQYF
DNA: TGTGCCAGCACCGCGAGCGGGAGTAGCACAGATACGCAGTATTTT
size: .
D: TRBD2
V: TRBV11-3
J: TRBJ2-3
length: 15

CDR3: CASSLGRSDNQPQHF
DNA: TGTGCCAGCAGTTTAGGGCGTAGTGACAATCAGCCCCAGCATTTT
size: .
D: .
V: TRBV28
J: TRBJ1-5
length: 15

CDR3: CAIKGDRIQETQYF
DNA: TGTGCCATCAAGGGGGACAGGATACAAGAGACCCAGTACTTC
size: .
D: TRBD1
V: TRBV10-3
J: TRBJ2-5
length: 14

CDR3: CASSQEEGGGDRTDTQYF
DNA: TGTGCCAGCAGCCAAGAAGAGGGGGGAGGGGACCGCACAGATACGCAGTATTTT
size: .
D: .
V: TRBV14
J: TRBJ2-3
length: 18

CDR3: CASSTGGGETQYF
DNA: TGTGCCAGCAGCACAGGGGGCGGTGAGACCCAGTACTTC
size: .
D: TRBD1
V: TRBV11-3
J: TRBJ2-5
length: 13